This TCR beta chain was captured in a study of cytomegalovirus exposure and HLA in healthy donors. Study-wide points: Per a prior analysis, the majority of TCR beta V segments were productive roughly 87% or roughly 30% of the time.

The primer mix had 60 Vbeta and 13 Jbeta primers. The data were produced by immunoSEQ multiplex PCR, yet TCRdb's version contains in-frame clones alone and is incomplete. The sample lists approximately 86,000 clones, 85% occurring once. With V trimmed by 5 bases and J by 7 bases, 12 bases remained unmatched. Germline CDR1 SGDLS, CDR2 YYNGEE. The CDR3 loop spans 14 amino acids. As for this clone: Its antigen is undetermined.

The donors (healthy individuals) were bone marrow donors. Though nominally healthy at sampling, donors likely had unrecorded immune exposures. The sequence was obtained from a man in his forties or fifties in good health and CMV-seropositive. Sequenced input: PBMCs. The chain carries TRBV9 and TRBJ2-7, with 7 bases lining up with TRBD2. CDR3 in DNA: TGTGCCAGCAGTGGGACTACGAGTTCGTGGGAGCAGTACTTC. Translation: CASSGTTSSWEQYF.